This passage covers 8 T cell receptor beta chains from one sample sequenced in a study of blood T cells in healthy people across ages. Primers used in a second PCR of about 7 to 11 cycles were a sample-barcoded 5' primer and a J-beta primer mix. TCRdb reanalysed the 5' RACE reads using MiXCR and keeps one entry per CDR3 protein. The sample has fewer than 800,000 distinct CDR3 sequences; around 45% are singletons. The specimen was blood. Receptors originate from a woman in her fifties or sixties in good health.

This clonotype was picked up a small number of times. The V and J genes are TRBV7-2 and TRBJ2-3; no firm D call. V was trimmed by 5 bases and J by 5 bases, leaving 11 bases between them. CDR3 length: 13 residues. CDR1 is SGHTA, CDR2 FQGNSA, per germline. The CDR3 bases are TGTGCCAGCAGCGTAGAGTGGGGAGATACGCAGTATTTT. This gives the protein CASSVEWGDTQYF.

This clonotype was observed a handful of times. This chain's CDR3 is CAWSVPGSTDTQYF. CDR3 DNA: TGTGCCTGGAGTGTTCCCGGGAGCACAGATACGCAGTATTTT. The chain combines TRBV30 with TRBJ2-3; D is ambiguous. The V end was cut by 0 bases, the J end by 0 bases, with 7 bases between. The CDR3 loop spans 14 amino acids. Germline CDR1 is GTSNPN and CDR2 is SVGIG (reference sequence).

The chain carries TRBV15 and TRBJ2-1, with 7 positions matching TRBD2. Germline lookup yields CDR1 LNHNV and CDR2 YYDKDF (reference sequence). J lost 6 bases, V lost 6 bases, and 11 bases had no gene match. This CDR3 has 15 residues. The CDR3 bases are TGTGCCACCAGGTCTCCACCGGCGGGAGTCAATGAGCAGTTCTTC. It translates to CATRSPPAGVNEQFF.

CDR3 residues: CASSQGKMTDSPLHF. DNA for the CDR3: TGCGCCAGCAGCCAAGGGAAGATGACGGATTCACCCCTCCACTTT. The rearrangement uses TRBV5-1 and TRBJ1-6; no firm D call. The CDR3 extends over 15 amino acids. Trimming pared 4 bases from V and 8 bases from J, leaving 16 bases between. Germline V gives CDR1 SGHRS, CDR2 YFSETQ.

The chain has TRBV20-1 and TRBJ2-7; D possibly matches TRBD1 or TRBD2 (5 bases each). The CDR3 covers 13 residues. Per germline, CDR1 DFQATT and CDR2 SNEGSKA (reference sequence). V lost 8 bases and J lost 5, with 19 bases in between. In DNA, the CDR3 is TGCAGTACCCAACCCAGGGACGGGGACGAGCAGTACTTC. This sequence encodes CSTQPRDGDEQYF.

This chain connects TRBV13 to TRBJ2-5; 10 nucleotides line up with TRBD2. Trimming at V came to 2 bases and at J to 2 bases, leaving 2 bases not matched to a gene. Per germline, CDR1 PRHDT and CDR2 FYEKMQ (reference sequence). The CDR3 spans 15 residues. CDR3 coding DNA: TGTGCCAGCAGCTTACCACTAGCGGGACAAGAGACCCAGTACTTC. As protein: CASSLPLAGQETQYF.

The chain carries TRBV2 and TRBJ2-7; D remains ambiguous. The germline gives CDR1 SNHLY, CDR2 FYNNEI. Trimming shortened V by 7 bases and J by 3 bases, and 22 bases separated the two germline ends. This CDR3 region has 16 residues. This chain's CDR3 is CASMKFRGTPDYEQYF. In nucleotides, the CDR3 is TGTGCCAGCATGAAGTTTAGAGGAACTCCGGACTACGAGCAGTACTTC.

The CDR3: CSAAPPGTANEKLFF. The CDR3 DNA is TGCAGTGCCGCACCTCCCGGGACAGCTAATGAAAAACTGTTTTTT. V usage is TRBV20-1 and J usage is TRBJ1-4; 7 bases align to TRBD1. The ends lost 6 bases at V and 3 bases at J; junction bases unmatched: 10. Germline-derived CDR1 and CDR2 are DFQATT and SNEGSKA (reference sequence). The CDR3 spans 15 residues.